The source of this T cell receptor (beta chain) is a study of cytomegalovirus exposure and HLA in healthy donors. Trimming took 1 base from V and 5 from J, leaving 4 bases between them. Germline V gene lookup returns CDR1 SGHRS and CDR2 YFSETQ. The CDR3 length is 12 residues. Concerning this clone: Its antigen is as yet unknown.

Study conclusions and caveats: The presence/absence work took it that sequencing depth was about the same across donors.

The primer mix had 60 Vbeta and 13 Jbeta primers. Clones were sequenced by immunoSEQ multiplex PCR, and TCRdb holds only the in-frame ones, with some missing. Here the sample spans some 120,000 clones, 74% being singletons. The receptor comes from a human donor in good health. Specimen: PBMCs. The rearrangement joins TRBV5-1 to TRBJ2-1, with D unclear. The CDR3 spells CASSLSDNEQFF. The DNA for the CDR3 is TGCGCCAGCAGCTTGAGCGACAATGAGCAGTTCTTC.